This TCR beta chain was recovered during a study of CXCR3-negative and CXCR3-positive naive CD8 T cells. Overall study context: Sequencing gave some 130 million TRB reads overall, about 1.5 +/- 0.3 million per library. Notes on the study in general: Diversity proved comparably high across both naive subsets and much lower in memory CD8+ cells.

This CDR3 has 15 amino acids. Comments on this clonotype: Antigen specificity is unknown.

The libraries of TRB cDNA were prepared using 5' RACE with UMI labels. With the 5' RACE reads reprocessed, TCRdb shows one record per CDR3 protein and no DNA. This repertoire includes around 96,000 distinct CDR3 sequences. The genes are TRBV21-1 and TRBJ2-7; there is no DNA to check the TCRdb D call of TRBD1. TRBV21-1 corresponds to a pseudogene. The sequenced sample was naive CXCR3- CD8+ T cells from blood. Subset indicated: CD45RO-CCR7+CD27+CD95- naive CD8+ T cells lacking CXCR3 (TNR3-). This clonotype was obtained from a human donor in good health. Some clones in this sample may be carry-over from other donors' samples. This CDR3 is CASSKAALNSYEQYF.